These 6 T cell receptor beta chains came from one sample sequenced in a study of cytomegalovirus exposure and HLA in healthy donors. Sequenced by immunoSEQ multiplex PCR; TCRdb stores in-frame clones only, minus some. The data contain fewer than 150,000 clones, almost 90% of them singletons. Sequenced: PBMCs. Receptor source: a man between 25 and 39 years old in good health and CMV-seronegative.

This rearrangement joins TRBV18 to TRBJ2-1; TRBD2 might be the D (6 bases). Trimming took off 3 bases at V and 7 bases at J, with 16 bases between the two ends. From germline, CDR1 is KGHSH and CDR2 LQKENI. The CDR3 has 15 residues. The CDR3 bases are TGTGCCAGCTCACCTGTCCGGGAGTCAGGAAATGAGCAGTTCTTC. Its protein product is CASSPVRESGNEQFF.

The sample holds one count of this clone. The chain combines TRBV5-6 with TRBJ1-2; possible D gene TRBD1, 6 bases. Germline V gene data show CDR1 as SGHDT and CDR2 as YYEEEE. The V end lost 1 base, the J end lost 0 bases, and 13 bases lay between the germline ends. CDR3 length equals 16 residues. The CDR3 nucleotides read TGTGCCAGCAGCTTGTCAGGGGCCCCCGCTAACTATGGCTACACCTTC. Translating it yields CASSLSGAPANYGYTF.

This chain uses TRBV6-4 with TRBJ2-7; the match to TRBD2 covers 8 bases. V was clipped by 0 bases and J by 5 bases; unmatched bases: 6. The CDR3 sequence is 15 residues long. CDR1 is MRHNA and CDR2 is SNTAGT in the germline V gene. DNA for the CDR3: TGTGCCAGCAGTGACTCAGGAAGCGGGAGTGACGAGCAGTACTTC. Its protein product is CASSDSGSGSDEQYF.

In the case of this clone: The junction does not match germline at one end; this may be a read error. The CDR3 here is CASSLGRNYGNTF. The CDR3 DNA follows: TGTGCCAGCAGCTTGGGAAGGAACTATGGCAACACCTTC. The chain is built from TRBV5-4 and TRBJ1-2; D call uncertain. The CDR3 runs to 13 residues. CDR1 is SGHNT, CDR2 YYREEE, per germline (reference sequence).

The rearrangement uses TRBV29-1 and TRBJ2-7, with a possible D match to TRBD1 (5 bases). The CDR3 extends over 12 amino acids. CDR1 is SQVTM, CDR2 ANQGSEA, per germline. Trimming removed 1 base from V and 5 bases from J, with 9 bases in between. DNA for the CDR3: TGCAGCGTTGAAGGTCCAGGGCACGAGCAGTACTTC. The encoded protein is CSVEGPGHEQYF.

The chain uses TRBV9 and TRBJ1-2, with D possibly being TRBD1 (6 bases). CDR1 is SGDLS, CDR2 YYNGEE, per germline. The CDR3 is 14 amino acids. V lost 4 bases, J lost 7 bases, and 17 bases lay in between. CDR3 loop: CASSNNREYAGYTF. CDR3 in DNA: TGTGCCAGCAGCAACAACAGGGAATACGCTGGCTACACCTTC. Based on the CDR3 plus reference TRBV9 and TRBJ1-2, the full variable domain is DSGVTQTPKHLITATGQRVTLRCSPRSGDLSVYWYQQSLDQGLQFLIQYYNGEERAKGNILERFSAQQFPDLHSELNLSSLELGDSALYFCASSNNREYAGYTFGSGTRLTVV.